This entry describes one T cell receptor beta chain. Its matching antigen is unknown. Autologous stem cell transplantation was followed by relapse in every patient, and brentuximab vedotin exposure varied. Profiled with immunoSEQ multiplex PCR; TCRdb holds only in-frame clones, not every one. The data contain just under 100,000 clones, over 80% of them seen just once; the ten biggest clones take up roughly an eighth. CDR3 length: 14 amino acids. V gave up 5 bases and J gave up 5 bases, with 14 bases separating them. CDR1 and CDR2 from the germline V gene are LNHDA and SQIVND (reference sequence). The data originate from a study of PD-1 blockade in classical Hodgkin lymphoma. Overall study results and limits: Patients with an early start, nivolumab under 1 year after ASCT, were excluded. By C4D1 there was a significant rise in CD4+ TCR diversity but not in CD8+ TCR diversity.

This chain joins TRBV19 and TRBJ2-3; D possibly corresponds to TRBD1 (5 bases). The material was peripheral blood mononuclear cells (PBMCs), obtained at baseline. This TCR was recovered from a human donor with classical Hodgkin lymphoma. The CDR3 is CASSSRRAQDTQYF. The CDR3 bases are TGTGCCAGTAGTTCCCGCAGGGCGCAAGATACGCAGTATTTT.